This paragraph covers one T cell receptor beta chain sequence. No antigen is known for it. The data were taken from a study of cytomegalovirus exposure and HLA in healthy donors. About the research overall: There were some 380 genotyped donors. Of these, roughly 84% fell in the genetic ancestry cluster associated with self-reported Caucasian donors.

Study conclusions and caveats: As a later analysis showed, several of the most significant clusters appeared to be linked to common viral pathogens. In a later analysis, most CMV-associated TCR beta chains appeared HLA-restricted.

PCR was performed using 60 Vbeta and 13 Jbeta primers. Sequencing was performed with immunoSEQ multiplex PCR; in TCRdb, only in-frame clones are kept and a portion is missing. The table has around 170,000 clones, around four fifths seen once. The germline gives CDR1 MNHEY, CDR2 SVGAGI. The CDR3 covers 14 residues. V lost 5 bases and J lost 7; bases outside the gene matches: 5. The specimen sequenced was PBMCs. The TCR was taken from a woman aged 18-29 years in good health and CMV-seronegative. This rearrangement joins TRBV6-5 to TRBJ1-4, with TRBD1 identical over 9 bases. The DNA for the CDR3 is TGTGCCAGCAGTGCGAGGACAGGGGTTGAAAAACTGTTTTTT. Residues: CASSARTGVEKLFF.